This T cell receptor (beta chain) is drawn from a study of T cells in Graves' hyperthyroidism and ophthalmopathy. J was trimmed by 5 bases and V by 4 bases; bases with no gene match: 8. The CDR3 totals 14 residues. Per germline, CDR1 SGHRS and CDR2 YFSETQ. Amplified TCR beta CDR3 regions came from RNA transcripts. The HTBI primer set served for first-round RT-PCR of the TCR CDR3. TCRdb itself ran the multiplex PCR reads through MiXCR, one entry per CDR3 protein. This sample has approximately 330,000 distinct CDR3 sequences, with roughly 18% found just once. The receptor comes from a woman between 50 and 59 years old with Graves' hyperthyroidism. The sequencing sample was made of blood. The J gene is TRBJ2-5, the V gene TRBV5-1, with 7 positions matching TRBD2. This chain's CDR3 is CASSTQRGGETQYF. In DNA form, the CDR3 reads TGCGCCAGCAGCACCCAGCGGGGAGGGGAGACCCAGTACTTC.